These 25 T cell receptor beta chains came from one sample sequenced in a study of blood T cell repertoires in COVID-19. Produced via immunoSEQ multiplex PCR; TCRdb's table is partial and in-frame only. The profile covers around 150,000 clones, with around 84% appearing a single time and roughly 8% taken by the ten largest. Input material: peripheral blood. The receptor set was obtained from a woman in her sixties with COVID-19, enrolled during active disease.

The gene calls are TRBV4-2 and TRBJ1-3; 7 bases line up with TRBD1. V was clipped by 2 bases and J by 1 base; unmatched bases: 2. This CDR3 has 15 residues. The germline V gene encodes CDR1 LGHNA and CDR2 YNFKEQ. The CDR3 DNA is TGTGCCAGCAGCCAAATGACAGGGTCTGGAAACACCATATATTTT. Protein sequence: CASSQMTGSGNTIYF.

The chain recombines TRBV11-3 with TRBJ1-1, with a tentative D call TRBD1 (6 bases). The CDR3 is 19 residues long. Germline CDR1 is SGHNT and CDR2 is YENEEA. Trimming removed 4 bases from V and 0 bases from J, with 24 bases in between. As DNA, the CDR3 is TGTGCCAGCAGCTCCGCCTTGGGCCAGGGGAGAGGAATGAACACTGAAGCTTTCTTT. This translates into CASSSALGQGRGMNTEAFF. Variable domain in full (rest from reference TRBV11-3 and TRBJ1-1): EAGVVQSPRYKIIEKKQPVAFWCNPISGHNTLYWYLQNLGQGPELLIRYENEEAVDDSQLPKDRFSAERLKGVDSTLKIQPAELGDSAVYLCASSSALGQGRGMNTEAFFGQGTRLTVV.

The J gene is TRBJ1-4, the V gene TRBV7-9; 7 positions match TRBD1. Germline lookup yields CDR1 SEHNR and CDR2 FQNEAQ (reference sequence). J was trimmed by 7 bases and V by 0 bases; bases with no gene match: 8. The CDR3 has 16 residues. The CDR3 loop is CASSLASTGYIEKLFF. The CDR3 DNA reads TGTGCCAGCAGCTTAGCTTCGACAGGGTACATTGAAAAACTGTTTTTT.

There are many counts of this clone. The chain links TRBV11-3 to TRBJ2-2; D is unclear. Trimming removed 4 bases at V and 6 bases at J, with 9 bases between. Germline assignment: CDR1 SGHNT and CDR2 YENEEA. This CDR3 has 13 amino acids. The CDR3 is CASSSARSGELFF. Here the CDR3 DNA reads TGTGCCAGCAGCTCAGCGCGGTCCGGGGAGCTGTTTTTT.

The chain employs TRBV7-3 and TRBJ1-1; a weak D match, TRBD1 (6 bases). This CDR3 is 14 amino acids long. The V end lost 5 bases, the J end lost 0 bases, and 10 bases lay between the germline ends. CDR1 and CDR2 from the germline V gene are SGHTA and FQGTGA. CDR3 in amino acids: CASSEQGLNTEAFF. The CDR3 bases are TGTGCCAGCAGCGAACAGGGACTGAACACTGAAGCTTTCTTT.

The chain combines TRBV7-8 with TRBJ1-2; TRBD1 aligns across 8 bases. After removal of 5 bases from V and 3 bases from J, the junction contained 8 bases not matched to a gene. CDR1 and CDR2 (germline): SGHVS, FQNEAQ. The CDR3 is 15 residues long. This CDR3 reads CASSPRTGRYYGYTF. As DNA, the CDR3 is TGTGCCAGCAGCCCCCGGACAGGGAGATACTATGGCTACACCTTC.

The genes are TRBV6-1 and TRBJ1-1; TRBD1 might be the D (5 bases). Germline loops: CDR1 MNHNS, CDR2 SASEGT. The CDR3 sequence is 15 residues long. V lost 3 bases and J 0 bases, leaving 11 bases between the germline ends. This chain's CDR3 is CASSDHQGLNTEAFF. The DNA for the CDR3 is TGTGCCAGCAGTGATCATCAGGGCCTGAACACTGAAGCTTTCTTT.

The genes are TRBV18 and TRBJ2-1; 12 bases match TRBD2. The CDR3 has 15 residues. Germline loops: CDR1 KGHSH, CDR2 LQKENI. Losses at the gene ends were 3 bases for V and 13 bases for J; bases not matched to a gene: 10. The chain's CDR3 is CASSPPLLAGGPQFF. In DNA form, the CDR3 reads TGTGCCAGCTCACCTCCCTTACTAGCGGGAGGCCCTCAGTTCTTC.

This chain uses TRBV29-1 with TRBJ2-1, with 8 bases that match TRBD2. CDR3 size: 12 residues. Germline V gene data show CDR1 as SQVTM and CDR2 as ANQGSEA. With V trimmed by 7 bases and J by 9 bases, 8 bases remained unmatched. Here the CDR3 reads CSAPGGFGEQFF. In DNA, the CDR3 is TGCAGCGCCCCGGGGGGGTTTGGTGAGCAGTTCTTC.

CDR3 DNA sequence: TGTGCCAGCTCACCATACCGCGCCATTAACACTGAAGCTTTCTTT. It yields the protein CASSPYRAINTEAFF. The rearrangement joins TRBV18 to TRBJ1-1, with D hard to call. CDR3 length: 15 amino acids. Trimming removed 2 bases at V and 2 bases at J, with 12 bases between. Germline lookup yields CDR1 KGHSH and CDR2 LQKENI.

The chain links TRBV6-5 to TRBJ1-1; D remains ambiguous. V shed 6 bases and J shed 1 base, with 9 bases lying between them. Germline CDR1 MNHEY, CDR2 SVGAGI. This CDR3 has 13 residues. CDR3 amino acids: CASSQTANTEAFF. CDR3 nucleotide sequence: TGTGCCAGCAGCCAAACAGCGAACACTGAAGCTTTCTTT.

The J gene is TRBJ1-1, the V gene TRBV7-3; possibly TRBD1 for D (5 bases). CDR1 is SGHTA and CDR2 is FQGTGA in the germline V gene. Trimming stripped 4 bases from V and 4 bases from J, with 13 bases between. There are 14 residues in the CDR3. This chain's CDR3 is CASSSRAYGTEAFF. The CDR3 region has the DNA TGTGCCAGCAGCTCCAGGGCTTACGGCACTGAAGCTTTCTTT.

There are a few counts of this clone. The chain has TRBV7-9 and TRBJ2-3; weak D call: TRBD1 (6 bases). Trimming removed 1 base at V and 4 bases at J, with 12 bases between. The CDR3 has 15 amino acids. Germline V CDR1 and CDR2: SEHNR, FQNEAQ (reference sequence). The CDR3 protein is CASSLEGRGADTQYF. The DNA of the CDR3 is TGTGCCAGCAGCTTAGAAGGCAGGGGCGCAGATACGCAGTATTTT.

This CDR3 reads CASSQVMPGFSYNSPLHF. In DNA form, the CDR3 reads TGTGCCAGCAGCCAAGTTATGCCAGGCTTCTCCTATAATTCACCCCTCCACTTT. This chain links TRBV3-1 (or the pseudogene TRBV3-2) with TRBJ1-6, with D hard to call. The CDR3 runs 18 residues. Per germline, CDR1 LGHDT and CDR2 YNNKEL (reference sequence). V was clipped by 1 base and J by 0 bases, with 13 bases between them.

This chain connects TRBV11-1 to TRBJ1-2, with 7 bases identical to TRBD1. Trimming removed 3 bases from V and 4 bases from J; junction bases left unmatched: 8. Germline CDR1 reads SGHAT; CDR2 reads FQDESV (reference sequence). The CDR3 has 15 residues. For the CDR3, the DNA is TGTGCCAGCAGCTTGGACAGGTTTGCGGGCTATGGCTACACCTTC. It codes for CASSLDRFAGYGYTF.

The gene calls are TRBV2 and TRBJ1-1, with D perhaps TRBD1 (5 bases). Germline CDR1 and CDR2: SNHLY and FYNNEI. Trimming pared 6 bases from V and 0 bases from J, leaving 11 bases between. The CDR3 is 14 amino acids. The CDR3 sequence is CASRPREVNTEAFF. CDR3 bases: TGTGCCAGCAGGCCCAGGGAGGTGAACACTGAAGCTTTCTTT.

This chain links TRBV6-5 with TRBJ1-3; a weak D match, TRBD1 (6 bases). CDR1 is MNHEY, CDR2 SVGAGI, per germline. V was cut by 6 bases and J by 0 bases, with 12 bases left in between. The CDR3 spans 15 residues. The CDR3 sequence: CASRGDTSSGNTIYF. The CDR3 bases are TGTGCCAGCAGGGGGGACACGAGCTCTGGAAACACCATATATTTT.

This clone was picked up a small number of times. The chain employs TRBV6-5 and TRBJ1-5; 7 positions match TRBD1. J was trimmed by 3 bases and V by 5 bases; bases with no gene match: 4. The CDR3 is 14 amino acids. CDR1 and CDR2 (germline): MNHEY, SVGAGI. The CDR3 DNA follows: TGTGCCAGCAGTAGACAGGGCACCAATCAGCCCCAGCATTTT. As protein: CASSRQGTNQPQHF.

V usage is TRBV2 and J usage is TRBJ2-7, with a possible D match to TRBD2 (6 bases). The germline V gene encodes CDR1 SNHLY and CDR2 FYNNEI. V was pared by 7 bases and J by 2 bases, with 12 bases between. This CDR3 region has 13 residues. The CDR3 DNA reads TGTGCCAGCAACGGGGGATTTGCCTACGAGCAGTACGTC. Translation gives CASNGGFAYEQYV.

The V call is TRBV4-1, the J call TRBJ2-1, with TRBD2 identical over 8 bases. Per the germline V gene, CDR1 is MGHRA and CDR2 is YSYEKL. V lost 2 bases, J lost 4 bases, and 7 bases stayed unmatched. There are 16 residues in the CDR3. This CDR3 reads CASSQSGLAAYNEQFF. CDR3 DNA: TGCGCCAGCAGCCAAAGCGGACTAGCCGCGTACAATGAGCAGTTCTTC.

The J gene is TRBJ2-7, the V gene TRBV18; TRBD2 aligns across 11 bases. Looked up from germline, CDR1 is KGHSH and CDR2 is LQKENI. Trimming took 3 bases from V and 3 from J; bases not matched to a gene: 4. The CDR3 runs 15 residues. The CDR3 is CASSPPGLADYEQYF. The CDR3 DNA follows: TGTGCCAGCTCACCCCCGGGACTAGCGGACTACGAGCAGTACTTC.

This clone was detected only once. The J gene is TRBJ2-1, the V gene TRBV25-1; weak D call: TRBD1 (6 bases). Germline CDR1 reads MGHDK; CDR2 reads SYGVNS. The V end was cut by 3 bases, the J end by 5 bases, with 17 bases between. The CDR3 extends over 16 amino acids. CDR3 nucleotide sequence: TGTGCCAGCAGTGATCCCGGACAGTGGAAGGACAATGAGCAGTTCTTC. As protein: CASSDPGQWKDNEQFF.

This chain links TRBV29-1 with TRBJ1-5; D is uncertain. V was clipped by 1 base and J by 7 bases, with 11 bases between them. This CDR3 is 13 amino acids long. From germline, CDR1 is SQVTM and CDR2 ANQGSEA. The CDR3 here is CSVEGGNGQPQHF. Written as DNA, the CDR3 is TGCAGCGTTGAAGGCGGAAACGGGCAGCCCCAGCATTTT. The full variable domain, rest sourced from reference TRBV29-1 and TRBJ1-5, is SAVISQKPSRDICQRGTSLTIQCQVDSQVTMMFWYRQQPGQSLTLIATANQGSEATYESGFVIDKFPISRPNLTFSTLTVSNMSPEDSSIYLCSVEGGNGQPQHFGDGTRLSIL.

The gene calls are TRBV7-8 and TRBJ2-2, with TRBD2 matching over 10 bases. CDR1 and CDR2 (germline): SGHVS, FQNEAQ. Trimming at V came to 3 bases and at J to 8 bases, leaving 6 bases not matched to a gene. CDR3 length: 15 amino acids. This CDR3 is CASSLVAGGSGELFF. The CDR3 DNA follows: TGTGCCAGCAGCTTGGTAGCGGGAGGATCTGGGGAGCTGTTTTTT.

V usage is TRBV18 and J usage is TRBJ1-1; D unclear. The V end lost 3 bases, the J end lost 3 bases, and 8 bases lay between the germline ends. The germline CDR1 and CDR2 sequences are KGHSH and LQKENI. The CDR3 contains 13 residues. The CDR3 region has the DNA TGTGCCAGCTCACCGGAACAGCACACTGAAGCTTTCTTT. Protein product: CASSPEQHTEAFF.